What follows are 20 T cell receptor beta chains derived from one specimen sequenced in a study of T cells in Graves' hyperthyroidism and ophthalmopathy (dated by TCRdb to between 2018 and 2021). Libraries came from multiplex PCR. The listed sequencing device is Illumina HiSeq 2000. The TCR beta CDR3 regions were amplified from the RNA transcripts. A first-round RT-PCR of the TCR CDR3 used the HTBI primer set with the Qiagen OneStep RT-PCR kit. Through fastp at Q25 and MiXCR, TCRdb rebuilt clones from the public reads, retaining in-frame beta chains. When rows share a CDR3 protein, they turn into one entry using the most common DNA and genes. The sample includes a few hundred thousand distinct CDR3 sequences, with about a sixth observed a single time. The ten top clones hold over 45% of the sample. Sequenced input: blood. Source of these receptors: a woman aged 55-69 years with Graves' ophthalmopathy.

Many counts were recorded for this clonotype. This chain links TRBV5-8 with TRBJ1-2; D call uncertain. CDR1 is SGHTS, CDR2 YDEGEE, per germline. There are 12 residues in the CDR3. Trimming pared 4 bases from V and 8 bases from J, leaving 12 bases between. The CDR3 loop is CASSPRLEGYTF. In DNA form, the CDR3 reads TGTGCCAGCAGCCCCCGACTGGAAGGCTACACCTTC.

This clonotype was detected many times. The chain uses TRBV12-3 or TRBV12-4 and TRBJ2-2; TRBD1 matches at 9 bases. CDR3 size: 16 residues. V lost 6 bases, J lost 5 bases, and 10 bases stayed unmatched. Written as DNA, the CDR3 is TGTGCCAGCAGGCTCCCGGGACAGGGAAATACCGGGGAGCTGTTTTTT. Protein sequence: CASRLPGQGNTGELFF.

This clonotype was seen only a few times. The chain combines TRBV10-3 with TRBJ1-2, with D hard to call. CDR1 is ENHRY, CDR2 SYGVKD, per germline. Trimming stripped 4 bases from V and 8 bases from J, with 14 bases between. The CDR3 consists of 13 residues. Here the CDR3 reads CAISGTDMSGYTF. For the CDR3, the DNA is TGTGCCATCAGTGGGACGGATATGTCAGGCTACACCTTC.

The sample holds one count of this clonotype. The chain joins TRBV15 to TRBJ2-7, with D perhaps TRBD2 (6 bases). V lost 1 base to trimming and J lost 0 bases, with 16 bases between them. The CDR3 is 17 amino acids. Germline values: CDR1 LNHNV, CDR2 YYDKDF (reference sequence). For the CDR3, the DNA is TGTGCCACCAGCAGAGTTCTTGGCGGGAAGAGCTCCTACGAGCAGTACTTC. This encodes CATSRVLGGKSSYEQYF. Using reference TRBV15 and TRBJ2-7 for the parts outside the CDR3, the full variable domain is DAMVIQNPRYQVTQFGKPVTLSCSQTLNHNVMYWYQQKSSQAPKLLFHYYDKDFNNEADTPDNFQSRRPNTSFCFLDIRSPGLGDTAMYLCATSRVLGGKSSYEQYFGPGTRLTVT.

A note on this clonotype: A read error may produce the germline difference seen at one junction end. The chain has TRBV24-1 and TRBJ1-2; D call uncertain. The CDR3 contains 15 residues. Looked up from germline, CDR1 is KGHDR and CDR2 is SFDVKD. The CDR3 region is CAASDSQPAAYGYTF. CDR3 nucleotide sequence: TGTGCCGCCAGTGATTCCCAACCGGCCGCCTATGGCTACACCTTC.

This rearrangement joins TRBV3-1 to TRBJ1-2, with 7 bases matching TRBD1. CDR3 length equals 15 residues. Germline loops: CDR1 LGHDT, CDR2 YNNKEL (reference sequence). The ends lost 1 base at V and 2 bases at J; junction bases unmatched: 4. CDR3 nucleotide sequence: TGTGCCAGCAGCCAAGGGACAGGCGAAAACTATGGCTACACCTTC. It codes for CASSQGTGENYGYTF.

This clonotype occurred many times. The V and J genes are TRBV20-1 and TRBJ2-7; D ambiguous. V was cut by 3 bases and J by 5 bases, with 14 bases left in between. The CDR3 sequence is 13 residues long. The germline CDR1 and CDR2 sequences are DFQATT and SNEGSKA (reference sequence). This CDR3 reads CSAREPPYHEQYF. CDR3 bases: TGCAGTGCTAGGGAACCGCCGTACCACGAGCAGTACTTC.

This clonotype occurred many times. V and J are TRBV20-1 and TRBJ2-5, with a tentative D call TRBD2 (5 bases). V was trimmed by 5 bases and J by 0 bases, leaving 16 bases between them. Germline loops: CDR1 DFQATT, CDR2 SNEGSKA (reference sequence). The CDR3 spans 15 residues. This CDR3 is CSADAEAANQETQYF. Written as DNA, the CDR3 is TGCAGTGCTGACGCAGAAGCGGCTAACCAAGAGACCCAGTACTTC.

This clonotype appeared a few times. The chain is built from TRBV6-2 or TRBV6-3 and TRBJ2-5; 7 bases fit TRBD2. V shed 2 bases and J 4 bases; nucleotides not matched to a gene: 19. CDR3 length equals 19 residues. Germline CDR1 and CDR2: MNHEY and SVGEGT. CDR3 in amino acids: CASSYRSAGSRGAPETQYF. CDR3 coding DNA: TGTGCCAGCAGTTACCGATCAGCGGGGTCCCGCGGGGCCCCAGAGACCCAGTACTTC.

The gene calls are TRBV4-3 and TRBJ1-2; perhaps TRBD1 as D (5 bases). The CDR3 has 15 amino acids. Trimming stripped 0 bases from V and 6 bases from J, with 14 bases between. Germline V gives CDR1 LGHNA, CDR2 YSLEER. The CDR3 protein is CASSQDRVRGDGYTF. The CDR3 DNA sequence: TGCGCCAGCAGCCAAGATCGAGTTCGGGGGGATGGCTACACCTTC.

Worth noting for this clonotype: One base away lies a much larger clone, so this may be a sequencing read error. The V call is TRBV7-2, the J call TRBJ2-3; D gene uncertain. Trimming shortened V by 8 bases and J by 4 bases, and 13 bases separated the two germline ends. Germline CDR1 and CDR2: SGHTA and FQGNSA. The CDR3 runs 13 residues. The CDR3 here is CASGGSRPDTQYF. Here the CDR3 DNA reads TGTGCCAGCGGCGGATCCCGTCCAGATACGCAGTATTTT.

This clonotype was detected ten times or more. The rearrangement uses TRBV2 and TRBJ1-6; 11 nucleotides match TRBD1. The V gene's germline CDR1 is SNHLY and CDR2 FYNNEI. Trimming removed 6 bases from V and 8 bases from J; junction bases left unmatched: 6. The CDR3 contains 15 residues. The CDR3 DNA sequence: TGTGCCAGCAGCAGGACAGGGGGCGATGATTCACCCCTCCACTTT. Its translation is CASSRTGGDDSPLHF.

This clonotype was counted at least ten times. The CDR3 DNA follows: TGTGCCAGCAGTCACCCCCCCGACGGGGAGACTGAAGCTTTCTTT. Translation: CASSHPPDGETEAFF. The chain couples TRBV6-1 to TRBJ1-1; D is unresolved. Germline values: CDR1 MNHNS, CDR2 SASEGT. The CDR3 loop spans 15 amino acids. The V and J ends lost 5 bases and 5 bases respectively, with 18 bases between them.

V is TRBV13 and J is TRBJ2-7; 7 bases fit TRBD1. In germline, CDR1 is PRHDT, CDR2 FYEKMQ (reference sequence). The CDR3 loop spans 14 amino acids. J was trimmed by 3 bases and V by 5 bases; bases with no gene match: 7. The CDR3 loop is CASSPGQALYEQYF. As DNA, the CDR3 is TGTGCCAGCAGCCCCGGACAGGCCCTCTACGAGCAGTACTTC.

V usage is TRBV20-1 and J usage is TRBJ2-3, with 12 bases identical to TRBD1. The CDR3 is made up of 17 amino acids. The ends lost 0 bases at V and 5 bases at J; junction bases unmatched: 9. Germline V lookup: CDR1 DFQATT, CDR2 SNEGSKA (reference sequence). CDR3 protein: CSARDPWDRGRVDTQYF. Written as DNA, the CDR3 is TGCAGTGCTAGAGATCCCTGGGACAGGGGGCGAGTAGATACGCAGTATTTT.

The chain carries TRBV7-3 and TRBJ2-1; 7 nucleotides match TRBD2. The trim removed 5 bases at V and 2 bases at J, leaving 6 bases unmatched. Looked up from germline, CDR1 is SGHTA and CDR2 is FQGTGA. This CDR3 contains 15 residues. The CDR3 sequence: CASSPQAGTYNEQFF. As DNA, the CDR3 is TGTGCCAGCAGCCCACAAGCGGGGACCTACAATGAGCAGTTCTTC.

To note about this clonotype: With a much larger clone just one base away, this may be a read error. V gene TRBV4-3 combines with J gene TRBJ1-2; 8 bases map to TRBD1. Germline V gene data show CDR1 as LGHNA and CDR2 as YSLEER. The CDR3 runs to 14 residues. The CDR3 loop reads CARSPRTGIDGYTF. As DNA, the CDR3 is TGCGCCAGGAGCCCCCGGACAGGGATCGATGGCTACACCTTC.

At least ten counts were recorded for this clonotype. The chain employs TRBV7-2 and TRBJ1-1; TRBD1 agrees at 10 bases. J lost 4 bases, V lost 5 bases, and 13 bases had no gene match. Germline assignment: CDR1 SGHTA and CDR2 FQGNSA. This CDR3 contains 17 residues. CDR3 amino acids: CASSRRTGGSSGTEAFF. The DNA of the CDR3 is TGTGCCAGCAGCCGACGGACAGGGGGATCGTCGGGCACTGAAGCTTTCTTT.

For the CDR3, the DNA is TGCGCCAGCAGCCAAGAATTCTCTTCCTACGAGCAGTACTTC. Its translation is CASSQEFSSYEQYF. The chain joins TRBV4-1 to TRBJ2-7; no clear D gene. The CDR3 extends over 14 amino acids. V was clipped by 0 bases and J by 1 base, with 7 bases between them. The germline gives CDR1 MGHRA, CDR2 YSYEKL.

This clonotype has ten or more counts. The CDR3 region has the DNA TGTGCCAGCAGTTTCAGTTCAGCCTCCTACGAGCAGTACTTC. It encodes CASSFSSASYEQYF. This chain joins TRBV12-3 or TRBV12-4 and TRBJ2-7; no clear D gene. The germline V and J ends were trimmed by 3 bases and 0 bases, with 9 bases remaining between them. This CDR3 region has 14 residues.